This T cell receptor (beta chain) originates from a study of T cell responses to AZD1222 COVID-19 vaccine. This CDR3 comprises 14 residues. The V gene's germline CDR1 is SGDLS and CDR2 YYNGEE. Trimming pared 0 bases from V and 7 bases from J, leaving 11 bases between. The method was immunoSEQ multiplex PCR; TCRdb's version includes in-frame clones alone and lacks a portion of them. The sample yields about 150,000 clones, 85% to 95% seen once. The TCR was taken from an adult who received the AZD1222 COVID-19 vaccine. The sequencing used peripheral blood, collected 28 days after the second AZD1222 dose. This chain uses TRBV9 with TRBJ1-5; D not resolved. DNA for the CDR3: TGTGCCAGCAGCGTAGGCTGGGGAGGCCAGCCCCAGCATTTT. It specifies CASSVGWGGQPQHF.